The subject of this entry is one TCR beta chain. Its antigen is as yet unknown. V lost 0 bases and J 6 bases, leaving 15 bases between the germline ends. The length of the CDR3 is 15 residues. CDR1 is KGHSH and CDR2 is LQKENI in the germline V gene. This specimen comes from a study of siplizumab effects on memory and regulatory T cells. Study-wide results and limits: Proliferating Tregs from siplizumab cultures lacked functional confirmation of suppression. Siplizumab gave mappable alloreactive CD4+ clones an average Treg-derived fraction of under 70%, against roughly 30% in controls. Major contributors to the alloresponse seemed to be naive T cells, which also appeared more diverse than memory cells. Assignment to unstimulated subsets succeeded for only a minor fraction of the alloreactive clones.

Clones were read by immunoSEQ multiplex PCR, and TCRdb kept only the in-frame ones, dropping some. The sample carries over 90,000 clones, 92% recorded once. V and J are TRBV18 and TRBJ2-7, with a tentative D call TRBD2 (6 bases). Sequencing input: CD4+ T cells sorted from blood. The origin of this receptor is a human donor in good health. CDR3: CASSPPGIGRGEQYF. In DNA form, the CDR3 reads TGTGCCAGCTCACCACCCGGTATCGGGAGAGGCGAGCAGTACTTC.